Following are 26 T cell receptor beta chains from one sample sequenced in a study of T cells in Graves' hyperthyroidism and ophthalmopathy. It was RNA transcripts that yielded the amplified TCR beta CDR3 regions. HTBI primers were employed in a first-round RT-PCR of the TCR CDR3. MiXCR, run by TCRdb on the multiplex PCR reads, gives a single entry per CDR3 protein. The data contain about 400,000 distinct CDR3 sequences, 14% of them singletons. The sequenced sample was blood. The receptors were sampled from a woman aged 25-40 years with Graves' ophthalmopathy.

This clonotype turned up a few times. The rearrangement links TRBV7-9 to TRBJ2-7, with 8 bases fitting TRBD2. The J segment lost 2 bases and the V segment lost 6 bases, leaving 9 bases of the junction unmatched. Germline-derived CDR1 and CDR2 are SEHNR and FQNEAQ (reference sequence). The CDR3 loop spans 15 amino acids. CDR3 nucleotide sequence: TGTGCCAGCAGGGAAAGCGGGGGCGTGACCTACGAGCAGTACTTC. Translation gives CASRESGGVTYEQYF. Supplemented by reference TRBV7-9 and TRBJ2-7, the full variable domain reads DTGVSQNPRHKITKRGQNVTFRCDPISEHNRLYWYRQTLGQGPEFLTYFQNEAQLEKSRLLSDRFSAERPKGSFSTLEIQRTEQGDSAMYLCASRESGGVTYEQYFGPGTRLTVT.

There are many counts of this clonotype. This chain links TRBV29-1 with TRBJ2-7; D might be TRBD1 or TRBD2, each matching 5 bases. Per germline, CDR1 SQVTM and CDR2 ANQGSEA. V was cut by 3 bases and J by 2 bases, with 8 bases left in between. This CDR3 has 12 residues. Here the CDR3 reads CSVDLGAYEQYF. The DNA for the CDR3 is TGCAGCGTTGACCTGGGGGCCTACGAGCAGTACTTC.

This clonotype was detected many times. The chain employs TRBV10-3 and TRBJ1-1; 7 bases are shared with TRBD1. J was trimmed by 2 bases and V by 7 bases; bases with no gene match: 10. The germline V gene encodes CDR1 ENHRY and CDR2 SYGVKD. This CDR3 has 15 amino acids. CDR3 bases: TGTGCCATCACCCCGGGACAGCACAAAAACACTGAAGCTTTCTTT. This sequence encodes CAITPGQHKNTEAFF.

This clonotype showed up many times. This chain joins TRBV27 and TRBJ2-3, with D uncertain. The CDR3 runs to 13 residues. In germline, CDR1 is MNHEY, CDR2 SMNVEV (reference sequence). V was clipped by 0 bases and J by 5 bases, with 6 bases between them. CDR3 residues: CASSLSVGDTQYF. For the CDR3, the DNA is TGTGCCAGCAGTTTATCTGTCGGAGATACGCAGTATTTT.

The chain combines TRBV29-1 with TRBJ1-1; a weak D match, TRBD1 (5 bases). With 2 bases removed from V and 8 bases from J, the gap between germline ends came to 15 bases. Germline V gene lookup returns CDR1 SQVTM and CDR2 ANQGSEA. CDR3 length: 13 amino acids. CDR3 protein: CSVEQGSGSEAFF. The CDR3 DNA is TGCAGCGTTGAACAGGGCTCGGGCTCCGAAGCTTTCTTT.

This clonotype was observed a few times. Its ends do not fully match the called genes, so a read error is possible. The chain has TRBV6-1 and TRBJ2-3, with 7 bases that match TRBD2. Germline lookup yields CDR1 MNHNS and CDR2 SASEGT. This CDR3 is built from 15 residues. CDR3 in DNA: TGTACCAGCAGATTAACGGGGGGAAAGGCAGATACGCAGTATTTT. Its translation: CTSRLTGGKADTQYF.

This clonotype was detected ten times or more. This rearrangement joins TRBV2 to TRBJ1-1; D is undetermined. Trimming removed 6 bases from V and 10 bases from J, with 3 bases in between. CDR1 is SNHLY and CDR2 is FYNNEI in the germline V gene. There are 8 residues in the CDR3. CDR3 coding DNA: TGTGCCAGCAGGGGAGCTTTCTTT. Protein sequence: CASRGAFF.

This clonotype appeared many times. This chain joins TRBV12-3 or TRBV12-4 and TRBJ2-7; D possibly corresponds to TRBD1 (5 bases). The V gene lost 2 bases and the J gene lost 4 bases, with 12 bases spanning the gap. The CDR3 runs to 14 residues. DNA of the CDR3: TGTGCCAGCAGTTTACGACAGAGACATTACGAGCAGTACTTC. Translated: CASSLRQRHYEQYF.

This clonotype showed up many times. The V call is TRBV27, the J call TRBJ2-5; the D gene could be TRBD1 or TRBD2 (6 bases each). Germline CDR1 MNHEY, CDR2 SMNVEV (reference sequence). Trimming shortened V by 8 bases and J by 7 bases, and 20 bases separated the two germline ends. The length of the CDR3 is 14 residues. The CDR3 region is CASLPRGAWGTQYF. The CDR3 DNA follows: TGTGCCAGCCTTCCGAGGGGGGCCTGGGGGACCCAGTACTTC.

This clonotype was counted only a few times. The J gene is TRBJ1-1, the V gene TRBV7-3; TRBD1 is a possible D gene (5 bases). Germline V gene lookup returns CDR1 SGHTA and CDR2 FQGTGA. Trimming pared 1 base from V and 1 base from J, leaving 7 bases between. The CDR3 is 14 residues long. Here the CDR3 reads CASSLRDQNTEAFF. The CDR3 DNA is TGTGCCAGCAGCTTAAGGGACCAGAACACTGAAGCTTTCTTT.

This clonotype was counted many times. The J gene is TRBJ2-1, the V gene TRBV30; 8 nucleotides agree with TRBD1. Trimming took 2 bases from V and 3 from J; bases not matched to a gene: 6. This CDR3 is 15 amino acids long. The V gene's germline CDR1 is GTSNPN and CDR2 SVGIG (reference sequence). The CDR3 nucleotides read TGTGCCTGGAGTCCCAGGGACAGGTACTACAATGAGCAGTTCTTC. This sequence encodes CAWSPRDRYYNEQFF.

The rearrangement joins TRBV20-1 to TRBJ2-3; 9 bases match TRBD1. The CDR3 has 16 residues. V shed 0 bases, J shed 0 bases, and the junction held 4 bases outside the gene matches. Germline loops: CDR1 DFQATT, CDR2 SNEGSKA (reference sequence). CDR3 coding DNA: TGCAGTGCTAGAGATCCGGGGACAGGGAGCACAGATACGCAGTATTTT. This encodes CSARDPGTGSTDTQYF.

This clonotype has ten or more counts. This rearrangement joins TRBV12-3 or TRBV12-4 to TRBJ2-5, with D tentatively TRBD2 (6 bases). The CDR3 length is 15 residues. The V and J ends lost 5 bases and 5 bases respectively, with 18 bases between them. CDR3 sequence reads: CASSLLAGLTETQYF. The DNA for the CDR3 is TGTGCCAGCAGTCTCCTCGCGGGACTCACGGAGACCCAGTACTTC.

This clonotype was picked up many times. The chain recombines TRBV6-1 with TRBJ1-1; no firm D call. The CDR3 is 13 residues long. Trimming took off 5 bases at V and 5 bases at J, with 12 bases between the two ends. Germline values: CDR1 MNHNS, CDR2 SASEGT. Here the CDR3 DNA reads TGTGCCAGCAGTCCCCTATATGTAACTGAAGCTTTCTTT. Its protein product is CASSPLYVTEAFF.

CDR3 coding DNA: TGTGCCAGCAGCCCCTGGACAAATCGGGGTCCTAACTATGGCTACACCTTC. The encoded protein is CASSPWTNRGPNYGYTF. V is TRBV7-9 and J is TRBJ1-2; maybe TRBD1 (5 bases). Trimming took 5 bases from V and 0 from J, leaving 19 bases between them. The germline gives CDR1 SEHNR, CDR2 FQNEAQ (reference sequence). The CDR3 runs to 17 residues.

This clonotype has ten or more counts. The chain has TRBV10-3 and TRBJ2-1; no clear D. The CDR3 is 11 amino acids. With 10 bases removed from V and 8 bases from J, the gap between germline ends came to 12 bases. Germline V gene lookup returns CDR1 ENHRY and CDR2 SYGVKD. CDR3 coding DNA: TGTGCCACAGCCCTCGAGTATGAGCAGTTCTTC. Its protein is CATALEYEQFF.

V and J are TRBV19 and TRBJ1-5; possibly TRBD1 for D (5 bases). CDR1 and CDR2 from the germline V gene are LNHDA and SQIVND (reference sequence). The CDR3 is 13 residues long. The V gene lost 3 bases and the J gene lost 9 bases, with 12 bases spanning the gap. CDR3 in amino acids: CASSMGPQRPQHF. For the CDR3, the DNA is TGTGCCAGTAGTATGGGGCCCCAGCGGCCCCAGCATTTT.

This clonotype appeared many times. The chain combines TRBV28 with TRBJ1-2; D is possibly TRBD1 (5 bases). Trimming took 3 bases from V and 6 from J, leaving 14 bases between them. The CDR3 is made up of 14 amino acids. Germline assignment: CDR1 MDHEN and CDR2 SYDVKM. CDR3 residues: CASSLEGQVDGYTF. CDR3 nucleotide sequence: TGTGCCAGCAGTTTGGAGGGGCAGGTGGATGGCTACACCTTC.

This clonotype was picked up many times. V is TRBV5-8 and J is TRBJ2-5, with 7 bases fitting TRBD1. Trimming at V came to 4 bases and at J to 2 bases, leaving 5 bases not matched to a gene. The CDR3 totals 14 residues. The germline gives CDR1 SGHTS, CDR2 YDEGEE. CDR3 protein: CASSPKGAQETQYF. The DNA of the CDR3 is TGTGCCAGCAGCCCAAAGGGGGCGCAAGAGACCCAGTACTTC.

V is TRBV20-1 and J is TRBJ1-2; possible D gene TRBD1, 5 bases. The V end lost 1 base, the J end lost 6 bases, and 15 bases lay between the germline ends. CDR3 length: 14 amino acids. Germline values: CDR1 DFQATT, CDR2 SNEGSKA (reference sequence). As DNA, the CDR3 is TGCAGTGCTAGAGTCAGGGATCAGGGAGATGGCTACACCTTC. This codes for CSARVRDQGDGYTF.

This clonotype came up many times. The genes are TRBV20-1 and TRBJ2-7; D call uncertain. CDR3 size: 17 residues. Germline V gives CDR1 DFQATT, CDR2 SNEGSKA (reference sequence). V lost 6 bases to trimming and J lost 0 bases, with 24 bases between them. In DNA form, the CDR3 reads TGCAGTGCACATAAACTCATCGGCCTGACGAGCTCCTACGAGCAGTACTTC. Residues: CSAHKLIGLTSSYEQYF.

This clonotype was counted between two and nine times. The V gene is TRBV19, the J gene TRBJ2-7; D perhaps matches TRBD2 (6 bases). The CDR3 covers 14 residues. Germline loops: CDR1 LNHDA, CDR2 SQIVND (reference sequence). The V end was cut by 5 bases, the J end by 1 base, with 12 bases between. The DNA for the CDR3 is TGTGCCAGTAGTGACGGGGGAGCGTCCTACGAGCAGTACTTC. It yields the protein CASSDGGASYEQYF. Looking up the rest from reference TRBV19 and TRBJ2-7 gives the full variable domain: DGGITQSPKYLFRKEGQNVTLSCEQNLNHDAMYWYRQDPGQGLRLIYYSQIVNDFQKGDIAEGYSVSREKKESFPLTVTSAQKNPTAFYLCASSDGGASYEQYFGPGTRLTVT.

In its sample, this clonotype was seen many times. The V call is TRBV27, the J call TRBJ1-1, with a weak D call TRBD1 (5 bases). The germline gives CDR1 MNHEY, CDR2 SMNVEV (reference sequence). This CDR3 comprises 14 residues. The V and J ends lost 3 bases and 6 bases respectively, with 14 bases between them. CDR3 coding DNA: TGTGCCAGCAGTTTTTACTCGGGGGGAGCTGAAGCTTTCTTT. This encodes CASSFYSGGAEAFF.

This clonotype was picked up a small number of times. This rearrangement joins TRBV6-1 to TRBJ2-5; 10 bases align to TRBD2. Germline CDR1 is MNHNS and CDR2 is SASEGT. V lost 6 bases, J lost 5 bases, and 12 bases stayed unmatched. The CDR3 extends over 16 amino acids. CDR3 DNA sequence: TGTGCCAGCAGCAAACCTTGGGCAGCGGGGGGGGAGACCCAGTACTTC. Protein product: CASSKPWAAGGETQYF.

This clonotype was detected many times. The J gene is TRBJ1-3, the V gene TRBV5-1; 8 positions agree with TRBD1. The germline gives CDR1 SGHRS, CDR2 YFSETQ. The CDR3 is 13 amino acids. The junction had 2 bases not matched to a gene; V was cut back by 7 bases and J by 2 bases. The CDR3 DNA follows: TGCGCCAGCCAGGACAGGGCTGGAAACACCATATATTTT. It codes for CASQDRAGNTIYF.

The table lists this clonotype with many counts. CDR3 region: CSASGAWADTQYF. CDR3 nucleotide sequence: TGCAGTGCTAGCGGGGCTTGGGCAGATACGCAGTATTTT. This chain joins TRBV20-1 and TRBJ2-3; perhaps D is TRBD1 or TRBD2 (5 bases each). The CDR3 sequence is 13 residues long. Germline CDR1 reads DFQATT; CDR2 reads SNEGSKA (reference sequence). The V gene lost 3 bases and the J gene lost 4 bases, with 11 bases spanning the gap.